This T cell receptor (beta chain) was sequenced for a study of T cells in Graves' hyperthyroidism and ophthalmopathy. CDR3 length: 14 residues. The germline V gene has CDR1 LNHDA and CDR2 SQIVND (reference sequence). The germline V and J ends were trimmed by 5 bases and 4 bases, with 14 bases remaining between them. The study's findings and limits: Model-based prediction identified ophthalmopathy a median 6.5 months prior to its onset. Also found in blood were most expanded thyroid clonotypes above 0.001.

TCR beta CDR3 sequences were amplified from RNA transcripts. During a first-round RT-PCR of the TCR CDR3, the HTBI primer set was used. TCRdb reprocessed the multiplex PCR reads via MiXCR and lists one record per CDR3 protein. The sample has hundreds of thousands of distinct CDR3 sequences, just over 45% seen once; the top ten hold about 7.8%. Uncontrolled infection, other autoimmune disease, pregnancy or lactation disqualified patients from enrolment. For the diagnoses, clinical symptoms, serum thyroxine and TRAb, thyroid ultrasound and orbital computed tomography were used. This clonotype was seen a single time. Its target is not known.

The sample was peripheral blood or thyroid tissue (not recorded which). This sequence originates from a young woman with Graves' hyperthyroidism. The J gene is TRBJ1-1, the V gene TRBV19; a weak D match, TRBD1 (6 bases). This CDR3 is CASSARGAGTEAFF. In DNA form, the CDR3 reads TGTGCCAGTAGTGCGAGGGGGGCGGGCACTGAAGCTTTCTTT.